This TCR beta chain came from a study of cytomegalovirus exposure and HLA in healthy donors. Study-wide context: The Caucasian-associated ancestry cluster contained approximately 81% of the 300 to 400 genotyped donors.

Findings of the study overall: The presence/absence work took it that sequencing depth was about the same across donors.

Worth noting for this clone: Its antigen is unknown.

There are 15 residues in the CDR3. The germline CDR1 and CDR2 sequences are SNHLY and FYNNEI. The PCR had 60 Vbeta and 13 Jbeta primers. Here immunoSEQ multiplex PCR was the method, and the copy in TCRdb shows in-frame clones only, minus some. The sample holds 96,000 or so clones. Sequenced material: PBMCs. The chain recombines TRBV2 with TRBJ2-5, with D perhaps matching TRBD1 (6 bases). The DNA matches TRBJ2-7 better at its end, which makes the J call doubtful. The sequence was obtained from a woman in her 30s in good health and CMV-seronegative. This chain's CDR3 is CASTRGLGQFYEQYF. Here the CDR3 DNA reads TGTGCCAGCACGAGGGGTTTAGGACAGTTCTACGAGCAGTACTTC.